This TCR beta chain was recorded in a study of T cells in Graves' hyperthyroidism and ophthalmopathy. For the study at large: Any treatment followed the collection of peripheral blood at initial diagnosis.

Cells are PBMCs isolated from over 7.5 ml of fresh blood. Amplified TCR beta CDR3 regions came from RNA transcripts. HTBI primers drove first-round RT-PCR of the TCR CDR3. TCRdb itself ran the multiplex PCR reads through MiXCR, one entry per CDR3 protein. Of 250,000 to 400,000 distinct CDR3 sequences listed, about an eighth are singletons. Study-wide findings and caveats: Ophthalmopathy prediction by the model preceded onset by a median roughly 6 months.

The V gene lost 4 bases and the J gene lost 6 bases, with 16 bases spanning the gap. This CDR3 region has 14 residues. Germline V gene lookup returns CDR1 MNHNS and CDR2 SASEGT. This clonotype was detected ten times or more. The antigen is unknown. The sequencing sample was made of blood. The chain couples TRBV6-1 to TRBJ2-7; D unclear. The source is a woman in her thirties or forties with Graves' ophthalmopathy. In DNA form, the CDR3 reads TGTGCCAGCAGTGGCCAGAGACACCCCCCCGAGCAGTACTTC. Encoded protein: CASSGQRHPPEQYF.